Following are 5 T cell receptor beta chains from one sample sequenced in a study of T-cell memory formation after mild COVID-19. Each CDR3 protein is one row after TCRdb ran MiXCR on the 5' RACE reads. The sample holds some 130,000 distinct CDR3 sequences, approximately 25% seen once. The sequenced sample was PBMCs or a T cell subset sorted from them (not recorded which). These receptors originate from an adult woman who had mild COVID-19 (a few samples of this study predate the infection). Cell type and time point are not known.

This clonotype was seen once. The chain carries TRBV7-2 and TRBJ2-3; 9 nucleotides agree with TRBD2. Trimming removed 5 bases from V and 0 bases from J; junction bases left unmatched: 18. The CDR3 is 20 residues long. Germline V gives CDR1 SGHTA, CDR2 FQGNSA. The CDR3, as DNA: TGTGCCAGCAGCACTCCCCCGGGACTAGCCTTGAGATCTAGCACAGATACGCAGTATTTT. It translates to CASSTPPGLALRSSTDTQYF. The full variable domain, completed using reference TRBV7-2 and TRBJ2-3, is GAGVSQSPSNKVTEKGKDVELRCDPISGHTALYWYRQSLGQGLEFLIYFQGNSAPDKSGLPSDRFSAERTGGSVSTLTIQRTQQEDSAVYLCASSTPPGLALRSSTDTQYFGPGTRLTVL.

This clonotype occurred a few times. V and J are TRBV13 and TRBJ2-3; no clear D gene. Trimming stripped 4 bases from V and 7 bases from J, with 9 bases between. This CDR3 has 12 residues. CDR1 is PRHDT, CDR2 FYEKMQ, per germline (reference sequence). CDR3: CASSSDGNTQYF. CDR3 in DNA: TGTGCCAGCAGCTCCGATGGTAATACGCAGTATTTT.

There are a few counts of this clonotype. V gene TRBV12-5 combines with J gene TRBJ2-3; 8 nucleotides match TRBD2. The V and J ends lost 5 bases and 2 bases, in that order; junction bases with no gene match: 6. This CDR3 has 15 residues. Germline loops: CDR1 LGHNT, CDR2 FRNRAP. The CDR3 DNA is TGTGCTAGTGGTGTTAGCGGGACGTTCACAGATACGCAGTATTTT. It encodes CASGVSGTFTDTQYF.

This clonotype came up a few times. V gene TRBV7-9 combines with J gene TRBJ2-5, with 8 bases identical to TRBD2. V was clipped by 0 bases and J by 5 bases; unmatched bases: 8. There are 16 residues in the CDR3. Germline CDR1 and CDR2: SEHNR and FQNEAQ (reference sequence). CDR3 DNA sequence: TGTGCCAGCAGCTTAGCTGGAGCGGGAGCCGGGGAGACCCAGTACTTC. Residues: CASSLAGAGAGETQYF.

This clonotype showed up just a few times. The chain has TRBV7-9 and TRBJ2-3; 9 nucleotides match TRBD1. The CDR3 is made up of 16 amino acids. The germline CDR1 and CDR2 sequences are SEHNR and FQNEAQ (reference sequence). V shed 5 bases, J shed 0 bases, and the junction held 6 bases outside the gene matches. The CDR3 sequence is CASSPGQGTSTDTQYF. The CDR3, as DNA: TGTGCCAGCAGCCCTGGACAGGGGACTAGCACAGATACGCAGTATTTT. Filled out from reference TRBV7-9 and TRBJ2-3, the complete variable domain reads DTGVSQNPRHKITKRGQNVTFRCDPISEHNRLYWYRQTLGQGPEFLTYFQNEAQLEKSRLLSDRFSAERPKGSFSTLEIQRTEQGDSAMYLCASSPGQGTSTDTQYFGPGTRLTVL.